A selection of T cell receptor beta chains follows, all from one sample in a study of T cell repertoires in cytomegalovirus infection. TCRdb used MiXCR to reprocess the reads, holding one entry per CDR3 protein. The sample contains a few hundred thousand distinct CDR3 sequences, approximately 15% of which appear only once. Source material: CD8+ T cells from PBMCs. Receptors were obtained from a human donor in good health (CMV status not recorded). Some clones in this sample may be carry-over from other donors' samples. CDR3s include the opening cysteine and the closing phenylalanine or tryptophan. The order of the fields is V gene, D gene, CDR3 length, clone size, J gene, CDR3 DNA, CDR3 protein. A D gene is named only where the DNA matches it firmly. Clone size is given for some rows only: seen once, a few or many times, or a class if the clone is expanded.

>TRBV4-3|TRBD2|15|many|TRBJ2-7
TGCGCCAGCAGCCAGGCTCTAGCGGGGCTAACCGAGCAGTACTTC
CASSQALAGLTEQYF
>TRBV23-1|NA|14|many|TRBJ1-5
TGCGCCAGCAGTCCTTCCGTAATCAATCAGCCCCAGCATTTT
CASSPSVINQPQHF
>TRBV29-1|NA|14|few|TRBJ2-7
TGCAGCGTTGAAGTGGGGGGCAACTCCTACGAGCAGTACTTC
CSVEVGGNSYEQYF
>TRBV5-1|NA|15|NA|TRBJ1-3
TGCGCCAGCAGCTTGTCACCAGGGAGCCAGGACACCATATATTTT
CASSLSPGSQDTIYF
>TRBV27|TRBD1|15|NA|TRBJ1-1
TGTGCCAGCAGTTTATTAGGGGGCGAGAACACTGAAGCTTTCTTT
CASSLLGGENTEAFF
>TRBV29-1|TRBD2|15|few|TRBJ2-5
TGCAGCGTAGAGATTACGGGACTAGTGAAAGAGACCCAGTACTTC
CSVEITGLVKETQYF
>TRBV6-5|NA|13|NA|TRBJ1-1
TGTGCCAGCAGTTATACCCATAACACTGAAGCTTTCTTT
CASSYTHNTEAFF
>TRBV7-6|TRBD2|15|many|TRBJ2-1
TGTGCCAGCAGCTTACGACTAGCGGGGAATAATGAGCAGTTCTTC
CASSLRLAGNNEQFF
>TRBV5-1|TRBD1|17|few|TRBJ1-5
TGCGCCAGCAGCCAAAAACTGACAGGGGGCGCGAATCAGCCCCAGCATTTT
CASSQKLTGGANQPQHF
>TRBV6-2/TRBV6-3|TRBD1|18|few|TRBJ1-1
TGTGCCAGCAGTTACAGTATGGAGGGACAGGACGCAAACACTGAAGCTTTCTTT
CASSYSMEGQDANTEAFF
>TRBV15|TRBD2|13|few|TRBJ2-3
TGTGCCACCGGGCTAGCGGGGCCAGATACGCAGTATTTT
CATGLAGPDTQYF
>TRBV27|TRBD1|15|few|TRBJ2-7
TGTGCCAGCAGTTTGTCCGGGACAGCTATCTACGAGCAGTACTTC
CASSLSGTAIYEQYF
>TRBV5-8|NA|11|few|TRBJ2-1
TGTGCCAGCAGCTTGACGGTTGAGCAGTTCTTC
CASSLTVEQFF
>TRBV6-2/TRBV6-3|NA|11|many|TRBJ1-1
TGTGCCAGCAGAACGGGGTATGAAGCTTTCTTT
CASRTGYEAFF
>TRBV2|TRBD1|15|NA|TRBJ2-5
TGTGCCAGCAGTGGGGGACAGGGGGCATGGGAGACCCAGTACTTC
CASSGGQGAWETQYF
>TRBV7-9|NA|12|many|TRBJ1-1
TGTGCCAGCAGCTTAATAGACCTTGAAGCTTTCTTT
CASSLIDLEAFF
>TRBV6-6|NA|14|NA|TRBJ1-6
TGTGCCAGCACAGCCGGCGGGGGGAATTCACCCCTCCACTTT
CASTAGGGNSPLHF
>TRBV7-9|TRBD1|16|few|TRBJ1-2
TGTGCCAGCAGCTCCTCAATGGGACAGGGTTTAGGCGGCTACACCTTC
CASSSSMGQGLGGYTF
>TRBV2|NA|13|many|TRBJ1-2
TGTGCCAGCAGTAACCGGGAAAACTATGGCTACACCTTC
CASSNRENYGYTF
>TRBV7-2|NA|14|many|TRBJ2-1
TGTGCCAGCAGCCTGATTCTTTCTGTCAATGAGCAGTTCTTC
CASSLILSVNEQFF
>TRBV12-3/TRBV12-4|NA|14|many|TRBJ1-5
TGTGCCAGCAGTTTAGTGGGGGTGACTCAGCCCCAGCATTTT
CASSLVGVTQPQHF
>TRBV6-4|NA|13|many|TRBJ1-5
TGTGCCAGCAGCGAACATAGCAATCAGCCCCAGCATTTT
CASSEHSNQPQHF
>TRBV29-1|NA|15|NA|TRBJ2-7
TGCAGCGTTGAAGGATCAGGGATTGTCCCTACCGAGCAGTACTTC
CSVEGSGIVPTEQYF
>TRBV28|NA|14|many|TRBJ2-2
TGTGCCAGCAGTTTATGGGCGTCCGACGGGGAGCTGTTTTTT
CASSLWASDGELFF
>TRBV7-9|NA|13|few|TRBJ2-7
TGTGCCAGCAGCTCGACTCCTTCTCGGGAGCAGTACTTC
CASSSTPSREQYF
>TRBV7-9|NA|17|few|TRBJ1-2
TGTGCCAGCAGCTTACCACTCAGGACAGTGACTTTCTATGGCTACACCTTC
CASSLPLRTVTFYGYTF
>TRBV7-6|NA|18|many|TRBJ1-1
TGTGCCAGCAGCCCCAGTCCAGGTGAGGGGCTCGGTGACACTGAAGCTTTCTTT
CASSPSPGEGLGDTEAFF
>TRBV6-1|TRBD1|15|many|TRBJ1-1
TGTGCCAGCAGTGAGGGGGACAGCTTGAACACTGAAGCTTTCTTT
CASSEGDSLNTEAFF
>TRBV29-1|NA|15|NA|TRBJ2-1
TGCAGCGTTGAAGGACACTCTTCCCCCTACAATGAGCAGTTCTTC
CSVEGHSSPYNEQFF
>TRBV12-3/TRBV12-4|NA|14|NA|TRBJ2-7
TGTGCCAGCAGTTTAGTAGCCGCTATCGGCGAGCAGTACTTC
CASSLVAAIGEQYF
>TRBV29-1|NA|11|NA|TRBJ1-1
TGCAGCGCAACTTATACTCCTGAAGCTTTCTTT
CSATYTPEAFF
>TRBV12-5|NA|16|few|TRBJ1-2
TGTGCTAGTGGTTTGGTACATTTTCGGGGCAACTATGGCTACACCTTC
CASGLVHFRGNYGYTF
>TRBV5-1|NA|14|few|TRBJ1-1
TGCGCCAGCAGCTTTAGGGGGAGTCTCACTGAAGCTTTCTTT
CASSFRGSLTEAFF
>TRBV6-2/TRBV6-3|NA|15|few|TRBJ1-2
TGTGCCAGCAGTTACTCTTGGGCGGGCGGCGATGGCTACACCTTC
CASSYSWAGGDGYTF
>TRBV29-1|TRBD1|15|few|TRBJ2-3
TGCAGCGTTGAACTGGACAGGGATTGGGCAGATACGCAGTATTTT
CSVELDRDWADTQYF
>TRBV6-2/TRBV6-3|TRBD1|17|NA|TRBJ2-1
TGTGCCAGCAGTTACTCGTGGGACAGGGCCACCTACAATGAGCAGTTCTTC
CASSYSWDRATYNEQFF
>TRBV12-3/TRBV12-4|NA|13|NA|TRBJ1-1
TGTGCCAGCCGCAAAACCACAGTATCCGAAGCTTTCTTT
CASRKTTVSEAFF
>TRBV6-2/TRBV6-3|NA|16|many|TRBJ2-7
TGTGCCAGCAGTGACCGATCGCGGGGGCCATACTACGAGCAGTACTTC
CASSDRSRGPYYEQYF
>TRBV7-9|NA|15|many|TRBJ2-2
TGTGCCAGCAGCTCCCGGGACGGCCGGAGCGGGGAGCTGTTTTTT
CASSSRDGRSGELFF
>TRBV28|NA|14|many|TRBJ1-3
TGTGCCAGCATGGACAGATACTCTGGAAACACCATATATTTT
CASMDRYSGNTIYF
>TRBV19|NA|12|NA|TRBJ2-1
TGTGCCAGTAGTATAGTGGCGGGGGAGCAGTTCTTC
CASSIVAGEQFF
>TRBV9|TRBD2|15|NA|TRBJ2-1
TGTGCCAGCAGCGCAAGCGGGGCCGAATACAATGAGCAGTTCTTC
CASSASGAEYNEQFF
>TRBV11-1|NA|13|many|TRBJ2-3
TGTGCCAGCAGCCATCTCTTTCCAGATACGCAGTATTTT
CASSHLFPDTQYF
>TRBV12-3/TRBV12-4|NA|16|few|TRBJ2-2
TGTGCCAGCAGTTTTAGAACAGCGGCGAACACCGGGGAGCTGTTTTTT
CASSFRTAANTGELFF
>TRBV6-5|NA|14|many|TRBJ1-5
TGTGCCAGCAGCTACCGGGGGAGCAATCAGCCCCAGCATTTT
CASSYRGSNQPQHF
>TRBV2|TRBD1|16|NA|TRBJ2-6
TGTGCCAGCATCACCAGGGGGCGAGGTGGGGCCAACGTCCTGACTTTC
CASITRGRGGANVLTF
>TRBV7-9|NA|14|many|TRBJ1-4
TGTGCCAGCAGCCCACCCACAACTAATGAAAAACTGTTTTTT
CASSPPTTNEKLFF
>TRBV28|NA|13|many|TRBJ1-5
TGTGCCAGCAGCAGGACGGGGAATCAGCCCCAGCATTTT
CASSRTGNQPQHF
>TRBV2|NA|15|NA|TRBJ1-4
TGTGCCAGCAGTGAAGATTTCAGACCGAATGAAAAACTGTTTTTT
CASSEDFRPNEKLFF
>TRBV4-3|NA|17|NA|TRBJ2-1
TGCGCCAGCAGCCAAGAGTCTGGCGGGATCCGCTACAATGAGCAGTTCTTC
CASSQESGGIRYNEQFF
>TRBV7-8|TRBD1|16|many|TRBJ2-1
TGTGCCAGCAGCCTTCGCGTCCGGGACAGCTACAATGAGCAGTTCTTC
CASSLRVRDSYNEQFF
>TRBV7-8|NA|17|many|TRBJ2-2
TGTGCCAGCAGCTCACTCGGGACACCCGGGGGGACCGGGGAGCTGTTTTTT
CASSSLGTPGGTGELFF
>TRBV15|NA|17|many|TRBJ1-2
TGTGCCACCAGCGCTCGCCTCCACAGTTTGCATGGCTATGGCTACACCTTC
CATSARLHSLHGYGYTF
>TRBV28|TRBD2|14|NA|TRBJ2-3
TGTGCCAGCAGTCCGGGAGGGGAAACAGATACGCAGTATTTT
CASSPGGETDTQYF
>TRBV9|NA|14|many|TRBJ2-4
TGTGCCAGCAGCCCAGGGGCGGCCAAAAACATTCAGTACTTC
CASSPGAAKNIQYF